This TCR beta chain is drawn from a study of blood T cell repertoires in COVID-19. As for the study in general: The cDNA or gDNA used as material had been derived from T cells, B-cell-depleted T cells, or PBMCs.

The CDR3 extends over 15 amino acids. In germline, CDR1 is SGHDT, CDR2 YYEEEE. The V and J ends lost 4 bases and 0 bases respectively, with 10 bases between them. In the authors' workflow: Reference gene primer amplification yielded estimated nucleated cell counts. Sequencing used immunoSEQ multiplex PCR; TCRdb keeps in-frame clones, though not all of them. Clone size and V and J calls were adopted from that table, with D and trimming inferred from the DNA. The data show approximately 58,000 clones, around nine tenths seen once. This clonotype originated in a woman aged 80 or over with active COVID-19. The sequenced sample was peripheral blood. V and J are TRBV5-6 and TRBJ2-2; D may be TRBD1 (6 bases). In DNA, the CDR3 is TGTGCCAGCAGCAAGGGGGTAGCGAACACCGGGGAGCTGTTTTTT. Translating it yields CASSKGVANTGELFF.